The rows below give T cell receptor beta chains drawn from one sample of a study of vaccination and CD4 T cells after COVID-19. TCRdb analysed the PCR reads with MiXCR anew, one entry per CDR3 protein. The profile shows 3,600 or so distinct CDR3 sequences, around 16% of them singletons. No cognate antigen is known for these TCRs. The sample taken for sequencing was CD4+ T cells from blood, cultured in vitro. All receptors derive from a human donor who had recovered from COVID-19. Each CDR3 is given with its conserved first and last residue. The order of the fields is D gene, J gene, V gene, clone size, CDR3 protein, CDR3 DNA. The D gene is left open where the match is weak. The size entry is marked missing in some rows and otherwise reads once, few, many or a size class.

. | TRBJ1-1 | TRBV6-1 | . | CAARPQQGGTEAFF | TGTGCCGCCCGCCCCCAACAGGGAGGTACTGAAGCTTTCTTT
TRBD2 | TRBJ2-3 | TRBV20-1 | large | CSALTSGGITDTQYF | TGCAGTGCTCTGACTAGCGGGGGGATTACAGATACGCAGTATTTT
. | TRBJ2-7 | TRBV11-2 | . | CASSVSYEQYF | TGTGCCAGCAGCGTTTCCTACGAGCAGTACTTC
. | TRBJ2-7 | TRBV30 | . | CAWSKRSVGVHEQYF | TGTGCCTGGAGTAAACGTAGTGTTGGGGTCCACGAGCAGTACTTC
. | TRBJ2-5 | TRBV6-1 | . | CASTPPGLETQYF | TGTGCCAGCACACCCCCGGGTTTAGAGACCCAGTACTTC
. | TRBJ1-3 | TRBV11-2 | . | CASSLGGYSGNTIYF | TGTGCCAGCAGCCTGGGCGGCTACTCTGGAAACACCATATATTTT
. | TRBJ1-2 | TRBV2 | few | CASSPENGYTF | TGTGCCAGCAGTCCCGAGAATGGCTACACCTTC
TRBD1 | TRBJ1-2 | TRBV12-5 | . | CASARQGLDGYTF | TGTGCTAGTGCCCGACAGGGCTTGGATGGCTACACCTTC
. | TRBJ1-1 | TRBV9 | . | CASSVEVGNTEAFF | TGTGCCAGCAGCGTAGAGGTAGGGAACACTGAAGCTTTCTTT
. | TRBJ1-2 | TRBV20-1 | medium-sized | CSAPGFHLYGYTF | TGCAGTGCTCCGGGATTCCACCTTTATGGCTACACCTTC
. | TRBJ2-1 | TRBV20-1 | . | CSARDRQGSNYNEQFF | TGCAGTGCTAGAGATCGGCAGGGGTCTAATTACAATGAGCAGTTCTTC
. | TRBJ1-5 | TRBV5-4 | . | CASSLGTGNSDQPQHF | TGTGCCAGCAGCTTGGGTACAGGGAACTCGGATCAGCCCCAGCATTTT
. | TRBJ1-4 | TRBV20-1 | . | CSARTGGNEKLFF | TGCAGTGCCCGCACGGGGGGTAATGAAAAACTGTTTTTT
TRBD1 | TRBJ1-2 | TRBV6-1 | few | CASRTGGANYGYTF | TGTGCCAGCAGGACAGGGGGGGCTAACTATGGCTACACCTTC
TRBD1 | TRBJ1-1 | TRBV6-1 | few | CASRRTGTNTEAFF | TGTGCCAGCAGAAGGACAGGGACCAACACTGAAGCTTTCTTT
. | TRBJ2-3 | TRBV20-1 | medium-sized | CSGETGSTDTQYF | TGCAGTGGGGAAACGGGGAGTACAGATACGCAGTATTTT
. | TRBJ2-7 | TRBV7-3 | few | CASSLNTAYEQYF | TGTGCCAGCAGCTTAAATACGGCCTACGAGCAGTACTTC
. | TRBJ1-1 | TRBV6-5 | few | CASSYSAQGGVYTEAFF | TGTGCCAGCAGTTACTCGGCACAGGGAGGGGTATACACTGAAGCTTTCTTT